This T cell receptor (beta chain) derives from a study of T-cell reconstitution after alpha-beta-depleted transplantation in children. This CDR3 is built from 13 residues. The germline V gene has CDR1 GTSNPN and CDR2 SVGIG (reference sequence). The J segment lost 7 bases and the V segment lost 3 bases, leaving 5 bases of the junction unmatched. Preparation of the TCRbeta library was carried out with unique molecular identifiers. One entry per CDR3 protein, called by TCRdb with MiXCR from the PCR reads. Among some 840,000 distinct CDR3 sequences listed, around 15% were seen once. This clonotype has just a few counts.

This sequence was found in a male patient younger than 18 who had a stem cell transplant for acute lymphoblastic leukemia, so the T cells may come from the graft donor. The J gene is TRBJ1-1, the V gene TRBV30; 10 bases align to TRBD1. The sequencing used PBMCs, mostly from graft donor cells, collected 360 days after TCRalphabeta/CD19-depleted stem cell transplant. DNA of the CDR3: TGTGCCTGGAGGGGGGACAGGGGAATTGAAGCTTTCTTT. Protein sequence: CAWRGDRGIEAFF.